The source of this T cell receptor beta chain is a study of control samples from healthy donors and cancer patients. Sequencing used immunoSEQ multiplex PCR; TCRdb keeps in-frame clones, though not all of them. This sample has about 130,000 clones; 85% to 95% occur once, and the top ten carry about 3.6%. CDR1 and CDR2 from the germline V gene are LGHDT and YNNKEL (reference sequence). CDR3 length: 16 residues. Note on this clone: Germline is not matched at one junction end, which may reflect a read error.

The TCR comes from a young man in good health. Sequences were obtained from blood. The rearrangement uses TRBV3-1 (or the pseudogene TRBV3-2) and TRBJ2-3; D possibly corresponds to TRBD1 (6 bases). CDR3 region: CASRQGGDRGTDTQYF. The DNA of the CDR3 is TGTGCCAGCAGGCAAGGGGGTGACCGCGGCACAGATACGCAGTATTTT.